The next 5 T cell receptor beta chains were all read from a single sample in a study of cytomegalovirus exposure and HLA in healthy donors. Primers included in the PCR were 60 Vbeta and 13 Jbeta primers. Method: immunoSEQ multiplex PCR; TCRdb's copy keeps in-frame clones and lacks some. The table lists some 100,000 clones, 55% to 75% of them singletons, with under 6.5% in the top ten. Sample: PBMCs. The receptors originated from a woman in her 70s in good health and CMV-seropositive.

The genes are TRBV10-3 and TRBJ1-1; D uncertain. V was pared by 1 base and J by 8 bases, with 11 bases between. Looked up from germline, CDR1 is ENHRY and CDR2 is SYGVKD. There are 13 residues in the CDR3. Here the CDR3 DNA reads TGTGCCATCAGTGAGTTGGAGGCGTCGGAAGCTTTCTTT. Its translation: CAISELEASEAFF.

For this clone: This specimen includes other DNA sequences encoding the same CDR3. The CDR3 loop is CASSYSGTGNQPQHF. CDR3 nucleotide sequence: TGTGCCAGCAGTTACTCCGGGACAGGGAATCAGCCCCAGCATTTT. This chain joins TRBV6-5 and TRBJ1-5; 9 nucleotides line up with TRBD1. Germline-derived CDR1 and CDR2 are MNHEY and SVGAGI. The V gene end was trimmed by 0 bases and the J gene end by 4 bases; junction bases not matched to a gene: 1. This CDR3 is built from 15 residues.

The rearrangement links TRBV6-5 to TRBJ1-1; D gene unclear. Germline V gene sequence: CDR1 MNHEY, CDR2 SVGAGI. V shed 1 base and J shed 11 bases, with 17 bases lying between them. The CDR3 has 14 residues. In DNA form, the CDR3 reads TGTGCCAGCAGTTACTTATCTCGTCCCCTGAGGGCTTTCTTT. Residues: CASSYLSRPLRAFF.

This clone appeared a single time. The chain couples TRBV13 to TRBJ2-7; TRBD2 is a possible D gene (7 bases). This CDR3 has 13 residues. V lost 5 bases and J lost 3, with 11 bases in between. CDR1 is PRHDT and CDR2 is FYEKMQ in the germline V gene (reference sequence). The CDR3 nucleotides read TGTGCCAGCAGCCCCGGGGGGCACTACGAGCAGTACTTC. Amino acids: CASSPGGHYEQYF.

V gene TRBV25-1 combines with J gene TRBJ2-7, with 11 bases fitting TRBD2. V shed 0 bases, J shed 7 bases, and the junction held 5 bases outside the gene matches. Germline CDR1 and CDR2: MGHDK and SYGVNS. The CDR3 length is 15 residues. CDR3 bases: TGTGCCAGCAGTGAATATAGCGGGGGGGCCAGGGAGCAGTACTTC. This sequence encodes CASSEYSGGAREQYF.